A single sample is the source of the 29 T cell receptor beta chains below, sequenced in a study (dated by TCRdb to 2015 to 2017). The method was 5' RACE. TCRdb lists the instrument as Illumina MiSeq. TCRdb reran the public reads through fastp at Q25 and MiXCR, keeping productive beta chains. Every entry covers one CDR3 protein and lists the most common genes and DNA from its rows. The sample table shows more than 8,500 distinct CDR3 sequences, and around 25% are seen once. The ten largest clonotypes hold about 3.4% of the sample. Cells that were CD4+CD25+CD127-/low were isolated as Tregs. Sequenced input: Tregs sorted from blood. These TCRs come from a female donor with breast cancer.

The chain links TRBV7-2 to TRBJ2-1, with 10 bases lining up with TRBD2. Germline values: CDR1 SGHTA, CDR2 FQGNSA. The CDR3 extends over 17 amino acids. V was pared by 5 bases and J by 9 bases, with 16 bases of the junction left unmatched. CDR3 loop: CASSPGTSDLTWSEQFF. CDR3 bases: TGTGCCAGCAGCCCCGGGACTAGCGACCTAACGTGGAGTGAGCAGTTCTTC. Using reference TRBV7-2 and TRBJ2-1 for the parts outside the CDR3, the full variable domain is GAGVSQSPSNKVTEKGKDVELRCDPISGHTALYWYRQSLGQGLEFLIYFQGNSAPDKSGLPSDRFSAERTGGSVSTLTIQRTQQEDSAVYLCASSPGTSDLTWSEQFFGPGTRLTVL.

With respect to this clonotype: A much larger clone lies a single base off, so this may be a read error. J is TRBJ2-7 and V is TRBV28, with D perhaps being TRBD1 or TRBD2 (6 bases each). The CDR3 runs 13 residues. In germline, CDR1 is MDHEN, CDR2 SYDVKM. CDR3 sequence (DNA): TGTGCCGGCAGTTTAACGGGGGCCAACGAGCAGTACTTC. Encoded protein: CAGSLTGANEQYF.

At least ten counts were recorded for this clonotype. The CDR3: CSARGARDKNIQYF. In nucleotides, the CDR3 is TGCAGTGCTAGAGGAGCCCGGGACAAAAACATTCAGTACTTC. The chain combines TRBV20-1 with TRBJ2-4; D is possibly TRBD2 (5 bases). This CDR3 has 14 amino acids. V shed 1 base and J shed 3 bases, with 10 bases lying between them. CDR1 and CDR2 (germline): DFQATT, SNEGSKA (reference sequence).

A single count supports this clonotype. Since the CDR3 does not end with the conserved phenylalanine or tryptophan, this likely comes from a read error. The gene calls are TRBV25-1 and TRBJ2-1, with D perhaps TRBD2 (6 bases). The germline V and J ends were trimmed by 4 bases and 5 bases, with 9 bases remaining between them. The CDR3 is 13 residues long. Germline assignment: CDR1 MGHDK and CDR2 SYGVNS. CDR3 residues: CASSVGTDNEQFL. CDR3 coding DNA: TGTGCCAGCAGTGTAGGGACTGACAATGAGCAGTTCCTC.

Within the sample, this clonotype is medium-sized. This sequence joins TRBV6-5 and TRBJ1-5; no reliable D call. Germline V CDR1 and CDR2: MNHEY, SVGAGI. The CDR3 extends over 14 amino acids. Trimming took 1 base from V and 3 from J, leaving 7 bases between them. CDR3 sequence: CASSYFDTNQPQHF. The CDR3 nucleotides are TGTGCCAGCAGTTACTTCGACACCAATCAGCCCCAGCATTTT.

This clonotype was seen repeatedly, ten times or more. CDR3 bases: TGTGCCAGCAGCTTGGAGTACCGGGTAGCCGGTGAGCAGTTCTTC. Translation: CASSLEYRVAGEQFF. The chain uses TRBV11-2 and TRBJ2-1; D is undetermined. Germline assignment: CDR1 SGHAT and CDR2 FQNNGV. CDR3 length equals 15 residues. The V gene lost 3 bases and the J gene lost 9 bases, with 18 bases spanning the gap.

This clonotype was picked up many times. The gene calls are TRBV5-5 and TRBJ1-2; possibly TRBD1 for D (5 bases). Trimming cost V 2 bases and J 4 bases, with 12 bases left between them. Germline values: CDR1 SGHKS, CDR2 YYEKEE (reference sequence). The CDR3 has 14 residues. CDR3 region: CASSFQGFSYGYTF. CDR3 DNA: TGTGCCAGCAGCTTTCAGGGATTTAGCTATGGCTACACCTTC. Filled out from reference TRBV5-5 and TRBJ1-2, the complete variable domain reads DAGVTQSPTHLIKTRGQQVTLRCSPISGHKSVSWYQQVLGQGPQFIFQYYEKEERGRGNFPDRFSARQFPNYSSELNVNALLLGDSALYLCASSFQGFSYGYTFGSGTRLTVV.

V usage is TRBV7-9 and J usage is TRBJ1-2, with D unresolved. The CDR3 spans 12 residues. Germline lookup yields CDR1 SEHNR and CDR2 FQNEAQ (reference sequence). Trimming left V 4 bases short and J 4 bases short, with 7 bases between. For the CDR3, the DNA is TGTGCCAGCAGCTGGTACACCTATGGCTACACCTTC. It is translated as CASSWYTYGYTF.

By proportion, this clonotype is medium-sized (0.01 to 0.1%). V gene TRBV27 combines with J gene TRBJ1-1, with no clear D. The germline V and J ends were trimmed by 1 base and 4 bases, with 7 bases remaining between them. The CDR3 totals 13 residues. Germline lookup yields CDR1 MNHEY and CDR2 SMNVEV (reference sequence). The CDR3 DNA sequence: TGTGCCAGCAGTTTATGGGAGGGCACTGAAGCTTTCTTT. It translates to CASSLWEGTEAFF.

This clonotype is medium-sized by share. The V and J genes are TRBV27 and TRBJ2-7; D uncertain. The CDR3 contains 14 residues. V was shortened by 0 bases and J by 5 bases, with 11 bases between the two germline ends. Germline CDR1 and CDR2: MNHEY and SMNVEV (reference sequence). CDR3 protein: CASSLSPRPDEQYF. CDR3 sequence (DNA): TGTGCCAGCAGTTTATCTCCCCGACCAGACGAGCAGTACTTC.

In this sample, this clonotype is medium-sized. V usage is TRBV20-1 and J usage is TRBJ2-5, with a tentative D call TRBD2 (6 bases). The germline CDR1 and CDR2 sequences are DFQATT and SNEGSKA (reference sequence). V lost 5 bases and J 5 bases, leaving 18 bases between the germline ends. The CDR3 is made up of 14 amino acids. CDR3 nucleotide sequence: TGCAGTGCTCCTCCACGGGGGTTGGTGGAGACCCAGTACTTC. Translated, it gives CSAPPRGLVETQYF.

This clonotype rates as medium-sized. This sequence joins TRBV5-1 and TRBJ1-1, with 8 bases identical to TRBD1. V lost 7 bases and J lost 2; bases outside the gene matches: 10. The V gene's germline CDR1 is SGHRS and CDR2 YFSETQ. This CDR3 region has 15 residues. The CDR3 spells CASWRDRLSNTEAFF. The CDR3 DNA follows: TGCGCCAGCTGGCGGGACAGGCTCTCCAACACTGAAGCTTTCTTT.

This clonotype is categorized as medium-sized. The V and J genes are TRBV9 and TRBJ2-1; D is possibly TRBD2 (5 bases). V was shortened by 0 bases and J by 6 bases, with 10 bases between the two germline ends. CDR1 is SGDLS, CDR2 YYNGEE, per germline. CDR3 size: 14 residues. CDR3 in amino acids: CASSVAGRINEQFF. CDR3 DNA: TGTGCCAGCAGCGTAGCGGGGAGAATCAATGAGCAGTTCTTC. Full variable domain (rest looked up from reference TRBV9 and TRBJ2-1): DSGVTQTPKHLITATGQRVTLRCSPRSGDLSVYWYQQSLDQGLQFLIQYYNGEERAKGNILERFSAQQFPDLHSELNLSSLELGDSALYFCASSVAGRINEQFFGPGTRLTVL.

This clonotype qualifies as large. CDR3 DNA: TGCGCCAGCAGCTTGACTGGACTGATGGATCAGCCCCAGCATTTT. Translated: CASSLTGLMDQPQHF. V gene TRBV5-1 combines with J gene TRBJ1-5; D uncertain. Trimming removed 1 base from V and 5 bases from J, with 13 bases in between. Germline V CDR1 and CDR2: SGHRS, YFSETQ. This CDR3 comprises 15 residues.

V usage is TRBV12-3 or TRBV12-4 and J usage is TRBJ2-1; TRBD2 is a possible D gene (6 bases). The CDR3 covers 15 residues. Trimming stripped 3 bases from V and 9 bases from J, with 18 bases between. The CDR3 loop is CASSFGTLGTVEQFF. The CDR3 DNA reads TGTGCCAGCAGTTTTGGGACGCTCGGGACTGTTGAGCAGTTCTTC.

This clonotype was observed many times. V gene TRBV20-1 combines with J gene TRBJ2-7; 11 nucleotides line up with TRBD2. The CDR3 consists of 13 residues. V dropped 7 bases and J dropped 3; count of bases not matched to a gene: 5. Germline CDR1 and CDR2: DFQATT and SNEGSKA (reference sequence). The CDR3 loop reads CSVSGTSGYEQYF. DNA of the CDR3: TGCAGTGTGTCCGGGACTAGCGGCTACGAGCAGTACTTC.

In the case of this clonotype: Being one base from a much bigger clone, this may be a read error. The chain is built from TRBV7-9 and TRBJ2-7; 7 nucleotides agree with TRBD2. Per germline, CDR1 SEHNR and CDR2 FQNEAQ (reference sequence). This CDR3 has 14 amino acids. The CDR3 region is CVSSLEERDSEQYF. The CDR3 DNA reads TGTGTCAGCAGCTTAGAGGAGCGGGATTCCGAGCAGTACTTC.

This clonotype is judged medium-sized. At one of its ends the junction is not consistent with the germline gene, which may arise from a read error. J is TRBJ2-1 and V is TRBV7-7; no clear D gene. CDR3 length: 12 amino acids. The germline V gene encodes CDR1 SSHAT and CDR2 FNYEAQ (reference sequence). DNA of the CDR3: TGTGCTAGCAGAAGTTCCTACAATGAGCAGTTCTTC. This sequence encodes CASRSSYNEQFF.

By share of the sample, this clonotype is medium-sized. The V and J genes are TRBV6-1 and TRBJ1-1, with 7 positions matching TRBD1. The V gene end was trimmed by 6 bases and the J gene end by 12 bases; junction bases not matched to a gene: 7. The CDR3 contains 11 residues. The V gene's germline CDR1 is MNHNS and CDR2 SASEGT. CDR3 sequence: CASSVTGFPFF. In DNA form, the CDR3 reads TGTGCCAGCAGCGTGACAGGGTTTCCTTTCTTT.

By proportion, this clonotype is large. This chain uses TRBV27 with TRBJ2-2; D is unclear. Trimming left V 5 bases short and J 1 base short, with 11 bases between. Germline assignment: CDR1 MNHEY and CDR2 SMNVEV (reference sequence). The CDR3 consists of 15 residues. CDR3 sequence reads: CASSPRGRNTGELFF. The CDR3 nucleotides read TGTGCCAGCAGTCCCCGCGGACGGAACACCGGGGAGCTGTTTTTT.

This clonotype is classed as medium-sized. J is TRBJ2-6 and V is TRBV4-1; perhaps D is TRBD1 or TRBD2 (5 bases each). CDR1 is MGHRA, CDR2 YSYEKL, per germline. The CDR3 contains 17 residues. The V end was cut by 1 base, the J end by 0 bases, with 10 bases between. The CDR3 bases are TGCGCCAGCAGCCAAGTAGGGACCCTCTCTGGGGCCAACGTCCTGACTTTC. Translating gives CASSQVGTLSGANVLTF.

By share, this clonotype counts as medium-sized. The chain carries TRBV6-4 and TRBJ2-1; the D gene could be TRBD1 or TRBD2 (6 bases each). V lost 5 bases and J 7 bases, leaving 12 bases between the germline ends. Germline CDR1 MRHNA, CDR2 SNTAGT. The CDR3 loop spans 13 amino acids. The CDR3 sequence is CASSPGARNEQFF. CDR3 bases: TGTGCCAGCAGTCCGGGGGCGCGGAATGAGCAGTTCTTC.

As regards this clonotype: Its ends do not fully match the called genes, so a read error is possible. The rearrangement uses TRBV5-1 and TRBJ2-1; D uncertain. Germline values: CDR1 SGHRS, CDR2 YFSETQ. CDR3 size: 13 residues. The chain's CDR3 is CASNLESFNERFF. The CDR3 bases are TGCGCCAGCAACTTGGAGTCCTTCAATGAGCGGTTCTTC.

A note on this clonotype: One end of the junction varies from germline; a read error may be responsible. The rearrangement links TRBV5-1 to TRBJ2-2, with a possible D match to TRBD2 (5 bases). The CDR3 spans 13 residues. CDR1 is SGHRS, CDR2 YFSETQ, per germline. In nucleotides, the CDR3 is TGCGCCAGCAGCTTCTACTACGCCGGGGAGCCGTTTTTT. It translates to CASSFYYAGEPFF.

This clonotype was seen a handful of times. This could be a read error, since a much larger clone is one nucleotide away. DNA for the CDR3: TGTGCCATCTCCGGGACTTCCTGCAATGAGCAGTTCTTC. It translates to CAISGTSCNEQFF. This chain uses TRBV24-1 with TRBJ2-1, with a possible D match to TRBD2 (6 bases). Looked up from germline, CDR1 is KGHDR and CDR2 is SFDVKD. The CDR3 totals 13 residues.

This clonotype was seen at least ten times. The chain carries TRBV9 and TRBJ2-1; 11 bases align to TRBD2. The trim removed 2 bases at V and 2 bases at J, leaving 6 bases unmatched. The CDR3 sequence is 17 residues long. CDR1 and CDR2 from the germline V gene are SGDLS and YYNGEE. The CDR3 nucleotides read TGTGCCAGCAGCGTTAACTTAGCGGGAGGGCCCTACAATGAGCAGTTCTTC. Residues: CASSVNLAGGPYNEQFF.

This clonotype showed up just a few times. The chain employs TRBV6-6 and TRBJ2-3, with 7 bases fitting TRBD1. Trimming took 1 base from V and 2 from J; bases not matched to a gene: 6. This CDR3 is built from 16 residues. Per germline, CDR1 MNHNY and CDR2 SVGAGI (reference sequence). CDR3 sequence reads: CASSYWTGLTTDTQYF. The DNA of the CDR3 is TGTGCCAGCAGTTACTGGACAGGACTTACCACAGATACGCAGTATTTT.

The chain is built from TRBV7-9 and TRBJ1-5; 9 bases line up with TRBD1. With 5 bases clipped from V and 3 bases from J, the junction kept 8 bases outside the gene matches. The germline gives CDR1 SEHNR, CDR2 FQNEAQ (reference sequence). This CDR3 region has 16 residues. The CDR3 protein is CASSPETGGSNQPQHF. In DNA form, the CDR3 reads TGTGCCAGCAGCCCCGAGACAGGGGGGTCCAATCAGCCCCAGCATTTT. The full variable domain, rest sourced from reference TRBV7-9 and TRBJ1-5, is DTGVSQNPRHKITKRGQNVTFRCDPISEHNRLYWYRQTLGQGPEFLTYFQNEAQLEKSRLLSDRFSAERPKGSFSTLEIQRTEQGDSAMYLCASSPETGGSNQPQHFGDGTRLSIL.

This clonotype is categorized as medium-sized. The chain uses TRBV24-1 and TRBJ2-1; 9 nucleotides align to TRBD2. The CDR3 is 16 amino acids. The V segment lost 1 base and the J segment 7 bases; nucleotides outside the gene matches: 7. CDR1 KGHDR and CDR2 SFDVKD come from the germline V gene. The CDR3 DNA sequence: TGTGCCACCAGTGATTTTCGGACTAGCGCTAAGAATGAGCAGTTCTTC. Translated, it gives CATSDFRTSAKNEQFF.